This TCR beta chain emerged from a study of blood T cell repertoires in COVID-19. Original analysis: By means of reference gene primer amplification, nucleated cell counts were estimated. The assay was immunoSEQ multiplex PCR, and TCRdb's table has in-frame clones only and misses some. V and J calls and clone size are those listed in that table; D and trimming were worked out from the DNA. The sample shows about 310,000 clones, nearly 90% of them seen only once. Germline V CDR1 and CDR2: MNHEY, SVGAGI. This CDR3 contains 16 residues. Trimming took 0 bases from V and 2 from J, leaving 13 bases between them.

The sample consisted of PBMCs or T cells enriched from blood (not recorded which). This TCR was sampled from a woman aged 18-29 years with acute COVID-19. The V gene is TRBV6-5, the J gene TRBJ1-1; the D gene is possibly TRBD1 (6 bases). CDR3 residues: CASSYSMSGVNTEAFF. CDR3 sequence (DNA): TGTGCCAGCAGTTACTCGATGTCAGGGGTTAACACTGAAGCTTTCTTT.